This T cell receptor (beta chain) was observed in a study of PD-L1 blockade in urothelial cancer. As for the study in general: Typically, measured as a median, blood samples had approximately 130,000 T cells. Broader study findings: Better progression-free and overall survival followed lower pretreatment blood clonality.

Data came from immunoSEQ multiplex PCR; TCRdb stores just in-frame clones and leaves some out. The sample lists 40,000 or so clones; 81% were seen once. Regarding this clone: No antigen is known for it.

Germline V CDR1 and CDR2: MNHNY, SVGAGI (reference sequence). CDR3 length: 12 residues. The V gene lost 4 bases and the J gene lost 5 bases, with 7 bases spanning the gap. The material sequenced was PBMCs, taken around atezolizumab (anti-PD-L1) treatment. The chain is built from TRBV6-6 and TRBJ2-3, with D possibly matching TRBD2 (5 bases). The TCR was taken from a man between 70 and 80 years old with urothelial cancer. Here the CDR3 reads CASSSRGDTQYF. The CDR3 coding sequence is TGTGCCAGCAGTTCCCGGGGAGATACGCAGTATTTT.